A selection of T cell receptor beta chains follows, all from one sample in a study of shared clonotypes between healthy human individuals. This table comes from immunoSEQ multiplex PCR, and its TCRdb copy is limited to in-frame clones, with some not included. The table lists fewer than 850,000 clones, 72% of them singletons. The sequenced sample was memory CD4+ T cells sorted from blood. The receptor set was obtained from a woman aged 25-40 years in good health. CDR3s include the opening cysteine and the closing phenylalanine or tryptophan. D genes are given only for firm matches. The listing skips clone size in some rows; elsewhere it reads once, few, many or a size class.

abundance,d_gene,v_gene,j_gene,CDR3nt,CDR3aa
-,-,TRBV2,TRBJ2-5,TGTGCCAGCCGCCAGGGAGAGACCCAGTACTTC,CASRQGETQYF
-,TRBD1,TRBV19,TRBJ1-5,TGTGCCAGCGGGGACAGGGAAGTGCCCCAGCATTTT,CASGDREVPQHF
few,-,TRBV28,TRBJ2-4,TGTGCCAGCAGTATAACCGGGACACTGAAAAACATTCAGTACTTC,CASSITGTLKNIQYF
-,-,TRBV6-1,TRBJ1-1,TGTGCCAGCAGTGAAGGTAAGGGGCGGAACACTGAAGCTTTCTTT,CASSEGKGRNTEAFF
-,-,TRBV7-9,TRBJ1-4,TGTGCCAGCAGCCCGCCGTTGACGGAAAAACTGTTTTTT,CASSPPLTEKLFF
-,TRBD1,TRBV11-3,TRBJ2-7,TGTGCCAGCAGCTTACAGGGGGATGGTTCCTACGAGCAGTACTTC,CASSLQGDGSYEQYF
once,-,TRBV19,TRBJ1-1,TGTGCCAGTAGTATATCGGGACGAGTGCCTTTCTTT,CASSISGRVPFF
-,-,TRBV9,TRBJ1-3,TGTGCCAGCAGCCCACCTCCAGGGTCTGGAAACACCATATATTTT,CASSPPPGSGNTIYF
-,-,TRBV14,TRBJ1-1,TGTGCCAGCAGCCAGCTTGGGGGGAACACTGAAGCTTTCTTT,CASSQLGGNTEAFF
-,-,TRBV28,TRBJ1-5,TGTGCCAGCAGTTTATTATCAAAGCCCCAGCATTTT,CASSLLSKPQHF
few,-,TRBV11-2,TRBJ2-7,TGTGCCAGCAGCCCTATTCTTTCGAGCCCCTACGAGCAGTACTTC,CASSPILSSPYEQYF
-,TRBD1,TRBV7-2,TRBJ1-2,TGTGCCAGCAGCTCCCGGCGGACAGGGCGGGATGGCTACACCTTC,CASSSRRTGRDGYTF
-,-,TRBV2,TRBJ2-2,TGTGCCAGCAGAGTTCACGCACTGAACACCGGGGAGCTGTTTTTT,CASRVHALNTGELFF
-,TRBD1,TRBV14,TRBJ1-3,TGTGCCAGCAGCCGTGACAGGGGTCTTCCTGGAAACACCATATATTTT,CASSRDRGLPGNTIYF
-,-,TRBV7-2,TRBJ2-1,TGTGCCAGCAGCTTATTGGGTAGTGAGCAGTTCTTC,CASSLLGSEQFF
-,-,TRBV6-5,TRBJ2-7,TGTGCCAGCAGTCCCCTACGGACCGGCAACTACGAGCAGTACTTC,CASSPLRTGNYEQYF
-,-,TRBV6-1,TRBJ2-7,TGTGCCAGCACCCCTAGCAGCTCCTACGAGCAGTACTTC,CASTPSSSYEQYF
many,TRBD2,TRBV7-7,TRBJ2-7,TGTGCCAGCAGCTTACCGCGGGAGGATTCCTACGAGCAGTACTTC,CASSLPREDSYEQYF
-,-,TRBV11-2,TRBJ1-4,TGTGCCAGCAGCCCCCCACGCGGGGTCCGGGAACTGTTTTTT,CASSPPRGVRELFF
-,-,TRBV19,TRBJ2-1,TGTGCCAGTAGTATTAATAAGGAGGCCTACAATGAGCAGTTCTTC,CASSINKEAYNEQFF
-,-,TRBV28,TRBJ2-3,TGTGCCAGCAGTGGGGGGAGCACAGATACGCAGTATTTT,CASSGGSTDTQYF
-,-,TRBV5-1,TRBJ2-7,TGCGCCAGCAGTTCAGGGGAGGAAGGGTACGAGCAGTACTTC,CASSSGEEGYEQYF
-,-,TRBV5-1,TRBJ2-1,TGCGCCAGCAGCTTTGGTGCGGACAGTGTCGATGAGCAGTTCTTC,CASSFGADSVDEQFF
-,TRBD2,TRBV23-1,TRBJ2-5,TGCGCCAGCAGCTTTCTAGCGGGAGGAGAGACCCAGTACTTC,CASSFLAGGETQYF
-,-,TRBV28,TRBJ1-3,TGTGCCAGCAGGTTTCGCGGGCCCACAGTAAGAAACACCATATATTTT,CASRFRGPTVRNTIYF
-,TRBD2,TRBV5-1,TRBJ2-1,TGCGCCAGCAGCTTGCAGGGGACTAGCGGATACAATGAGCAGTTCTTC,CASSLQGTSGYNEQFF
-,TRBD2,TRBV5-1,TRBJ2-1,TGCGCCAGCGGCCTAGCGGGAAGCAATGAGCAGTTCTTC,CASGLAGSNEQFF
few,-,TRBV29-1,TRBJ1-5,TGCAGCGTTGAAGAAGGAAATCAGCCCCAGCATTTT,CSVEEGNQPQHF
-,-,TRBV28,TRBJ2-2,TGTGCCAGCGGGCGACGGCGGGGAGGCGGGGAGCTGTTTTTT,CASGRRRGGGELFF
many,-,TRBV5-6,TRBJ1-3,TGTGCCAGCAGCTTGTTAGACTCTGGAAACACCATATATTTT,CASSLLDSGNTIYF
-,-,TRBV28,TRBJ1-1,TGTGCCAGCCCGGATACTTCAGGTGAATCTGAAGCTTTCTTT,CASPDTSGESEAFF
-,TRBD2,TRBV29-1,TRBJ2-3,TGCAGCGTCCGAGTATCTAGCGGGATAACCACAGATACGCAGTATTTT,CSVRVSSGITTDTQYF
-,TRBD2,TRBV10-3,TRBJ2-7,TGTGCCATCAGTGATCGAGCGGGGTCTTACGAGCAGTACTTC,CAISDRAGSYEQYF
-,-,TRBV27,TRBJ2-5,TGTGCCAGCAGTTTATCGTATTCCCCGGAGACCCAGTACTTC,CASSLSYSPETQYF
many,-,TRBV6-5,TRBJ2-1,TGTGCCAGCACCAGAACGGGACTCGTCTACAATGAGCAGTTCTTC,CASTRTGLVYNEQFF